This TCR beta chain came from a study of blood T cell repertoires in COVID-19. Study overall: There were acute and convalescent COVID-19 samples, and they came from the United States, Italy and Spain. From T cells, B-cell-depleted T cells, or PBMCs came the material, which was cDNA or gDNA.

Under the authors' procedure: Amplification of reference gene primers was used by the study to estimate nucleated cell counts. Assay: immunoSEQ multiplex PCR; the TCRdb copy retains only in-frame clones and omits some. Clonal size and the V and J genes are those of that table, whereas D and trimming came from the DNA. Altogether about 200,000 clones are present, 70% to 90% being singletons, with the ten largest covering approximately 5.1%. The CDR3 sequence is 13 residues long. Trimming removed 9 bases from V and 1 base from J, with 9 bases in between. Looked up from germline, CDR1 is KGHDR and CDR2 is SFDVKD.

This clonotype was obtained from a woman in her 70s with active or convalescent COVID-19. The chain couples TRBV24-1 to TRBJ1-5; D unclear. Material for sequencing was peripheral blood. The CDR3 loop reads CATSMESNQPQHF. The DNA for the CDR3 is TGTGCCACCTCCATGGAGAGCAATCAGCCCCAGCATTTT.